Shown below are 24 T cell receptor beta chains from a single sample sequenced in a study of T cells in Graves' hyperthyroidism and ophthalmopathy. Amplification of TCR beta CDR3 regions was performed using RNA transcripts as template. A set of HTBI primers served as the primers for a first-round RT-PCR of the TCR CDR3. MiXCR, applied by TCRdb to the multiplex PCR reads, yields one record per CDR3 protein. The sample holds about 360,000 distinct CDR3 sequences; about 14% are singletons and the top ten take around 21%. Sequencing used blood. All receptors come from a man aged 30 to 45 with Graves' hyperthyroidism that later progressed to Graves' ophthalmopathy.

This clonotype was recorded many times. This chain links TRBV7-4 with TRBJ1-1, with a weak D call TRBD1 (5 bases). Trimming removed 2 bases from V and 0 bases from J, with 16 bases in between. Germline V gene data show CDR1 as SGHVT and CDR2 as SQSDAQ. The CDR3 loop spans 17 amino acids. In DNA form, the CDR3 reads TGTGCCAGCAGCTTATGTAAAGGGGTTAGGGTGAACACTGAAGCTTTCTTT. Its translation is CASSLCKGVRVNTEAFF.

This clonotype was counted many times. V and J are TRBV20-1 and TRBJ2-5, with D perhaps matching TRBD1 or TRBD2 (5 bases each). Germline V gene lookup returns CDR1 DFQATT and CDR2 SNEGSKA (reference sequence). The V and J ends lost 5 bases and 6 bases respectively, with 13 bases between them. CDR3 length: 12 amino acids. CDR3 loop: CSAGSGLQTQYF. CDR3 bases: TGCAGTGCTGGGTCGGGGCTACAGACCCAGTACTTC.

The chain employs TRBV12-5 and TRBJ1-5; no clear D gene. Trimming shortened V by 1 base and J by 2 bases, and 9 bases separated the two germline ends. The germline V gene encodes CDR1 LGHNT and CDR2 FRNRAP. The CDR3 runs 15 residues. CDR3 nucleotides: TGTGCTAGTGGTTTGGGTAGGGCGGGCAATCAGCCCCAGCATTTT. Its translation: CASGLGRAGNQPQHF.

The rearrangement links TRBV10-2 to TRBJ2-6; no clear D gene. CDR1 is WSHSY and CDR2 is SAAADI in the germline V gene. This CDR3 has 15 amino acids. V shed 4 bases and J shed 0 bases, with 7 bases lying between them. The chain's CDR3 is CASSVRVSGANVLTF. DNA for the CDR3: TGCGCCAGCAGTGTAAGGGTCTCTGGGGCCAACGTCCTGACTTTC.

This chain connects TRBV4-1 to TRBJ2-5; 12 nucleotides agree with TRBD2. Germline assignment: CDR1 MGHRA and CDR2 YSYEKL. Germline trimming cut 3 bases from V and 4 bases from J; bases unmatched to any gene: 6. This CDR3 has 16 residues. The CDR3 here is CASSHPSGGALETQYF. For the CDR3, the DNA is TGCGCCAGCAGCCACCCTAGCGGGGGGGCCCTAGAGACCCAGTACTTC.

This clonotype was recorded many times. The chain recombines TRBV28 with TRBJ1-5; D unclear. The CDR3 loop spans 14 amino acids. Trimming removed 6 bases from V and 0 bases from J, with 9 bases in between. CDR1 MDHEN and CDR2 SYDVKM come from the germline V gene. CDR3 sequence: CASSLLVSNQPQHF. The CDR3 coding sequence is TGTGCCAGCAGCCTATTAGTTAGCAATCAGCCCCAGCATTTT. Together with reference TRBV28 and TRBJ1-5, the CDR3 gives the full variable domain: DVKVTQSSRYLVKRTGEKVFLECVQDMDHENMFWYRQDPGLGLRLIYFSYDVKMKEKGDIPEGYSVSREKKERFSLILESASTNQTSMYLCASSLLVSNQPQHFGDGTRLSIL.

The sample holds many counts of this clonotype. This chain's CDR3 is CASSFNWELNYGYTF. CDR3 nucleotides: TGTGCCAGCAGTTTTAATTGGGAGCTTAACTATGGCTACACCTTC. The V call is TRBV28, the J call TRBJ1-2; no reliable D call. The CDR3 is 15 amino acids. Germline CDR1 and CDR2: MDHEN and SYDVKM. Trimming pared 3 bases from V and 1 base from J, leaving 12 bases between.

This clonotype was detected a few times. The V call is TRBV7-9, the J call TRBJ2-2; TRBD1 is a possible D gene (6 bases). The CDR3 is 13 amino acids. V lost 6 bases, J lost 6 bases, and 11 bases lay in between. Per germline, CDR1 SEHNR and CDR2 FQNEAQ (reference sequence). CDR3 protein: CASRDSFAGELFF. The DNA for the CDR3 is TGTGCCAGCAGGGACAGTTTTGCCGGGGAGCTGTTTTTT.

This rearrangement joins TRBV12-3 or TRBV12-4 to TRBJ1-5; no reliable D call. CDR3 length: 12 residues. V dropped 5 bases and J dropped 4 bases, with 6 bases sitting between them. The CDR3 region is CASSKNNQPQHF. The CDR3 DNA sequence: TGTGCCAGCAGTAAGAATAATCAGCCCCAGCATTTT.

This clonotype appeared many times. The genes are TRBV5-5 and TRBJ1-5, with D tentatively TRBD1 (5 bases). Germline V gives CDR1 SGHKS, CDR2 YYEKEE (reference sequence). This CDR3 spans 16 amino acids. Trimming removed 1 base from V and 3 bases from J, with 14 bases in between. This chain's CDR3 is CASSLLVGGLNQPQHF. The DNA of the CDR3 is TGTGCCAGCAGCTTGCTTGTCGGGGGACTCAATCAGCCCCAGCATTTT.

In its sample, this clonotype was seen once. A single base separates this from a much larger clone, so it may be a read error. The chain carries TRBV7-2 and TRBJ2-1; D remains ambiguous. V gave up 1 base and J gave up 9 bases, with 7 bases separating them. The germline V gene encodes CDR1 SGHTA and CDR2 FQGNSA. The CDR3 runs 12 residues. The CDR3 spells CASSLDLSEQFF. The CDR3 DNA sequence: TGTGCCAGCAGCTTAGATCTCAGTGAGCAGTTCTTC. Supplemented by reference TRBV7-2 and TRBJ2-1, the full variable domain reads GAGVSQSPSNKVTEKGKDVELRCDPISGHTALYWYRQSLGQGLEFLIYFQGNSAPDKSGLPSDRFSAERTGGSVSTLTIQRTQQEDSAVYLCASSLDLSEQFFGPGTRLTVL.

J is TRBJ1-2 and V is TRBV18; tentatively, D is TRBD1 (5 bases). The CDR3 spans 14 residues. Trimming took off 3 bases at V and 14 bases at J, with 22 bases between the two ends. Germline V gives CDR1 KGHSH, CDR2 LQKENI. Here the CDR3 DNA reads TGTGCCAGCTCACCCCAATTGGGGGGATTGGTTGGGACCTTC. Amino acid sequence: CASSPQLGGLVGTF.

The J gene is TRBJ2-1, the V gene TRBV19, with D unresolved. The CDR3 sequence is 16 residues long. Germline lookup yields CDR1 LNHDA and CDR2 SQIVND (reference sequence). The V end lost 3 bases, the J end lost 2 bases, and 14 bases lay between the germline ends. The CDR3 sequence is CASSIGVWGTYNEQFF. The CDR3 DNA is TGTGCCAGTAGTATCGGCGTGTGGGGAACCTACAATGAGCAGTTCTTC.

Of note for this clonotype: At one boundary the junction diverges from the germline segment, which might be a read error. The rearrangement links TRBV4-1 to TRBJ1-1, with D perhaps TRBD1 (6 bases). Germline assignment: CDR1 MGHRA and CDR2 YSYEKL. The CDR3 is 15 amino acids. The CDR3 reads CASSLGQLSNTEAFF. The DNA of the CDR3 is TGCGCCAGCAGCCTAGGACAGCTGTCGAACACTGAAGCTTTCTTC.

The chain carries TRBV10-3 and TRBJ2-7; unclear D gene. From germline, CDR1 is ENHRY and CDR2 SYGVKD. V was trimmed by 4 bases and J by 0 bases, leaving 4 bases between them. The CDR3 totals 12 residues. The CDR3, as DNA: TGTGCCATCAGTGCAACCTCCTACGAGCAGTACTTC. Its translation: CAISATSYEQYF.

The gene calls are TRBV5-1 and TRBJ2-3, with TRBD2 as a possible D gene (6 bases). CDR1 is SGHRS and CDR2 is YFSETQ in the germline V gene. V lost 5 bases to trimming and J lost 2 bases, with 9 bases between them. The CDR3 covers 13 residues. In DNA, the CDR3 is TGCGCCAGCAGAGGGGACTCCACAGATACGCAGTATTTT. Encoded protein: CASRGDSTDTQYF.

This clonotype was seen at least ten times. The V and J genes are TRBV5-1 and TRBJ2-7, with unresolved D. CDR1 SGHRS and CDR2 YFSETQ come from the germline V gene. V was clipped by 0 bases and J by 6 bases, with 16 bases between them. The CDR3 is 15 amino acids. The CDR3 loop reads CASSLALLPDREQYF. The DNA of the CDR3 is TGCGCCAGCAGCTTGGCCCTGCTCCCCGACCGCGAGCAGTACTTC.

There are many counts of this clonotype. The rearrangement links TRBV28 to TRBJ1-6; D is perhaps TRBD1 (5 bases). The CDR3 spans 15 residues. V lost 6 bases and J lost 9, with 18 bases in between. In germline, CDR1 is MDHEN, CDR2 SYDVKM. CDR3 amino acids: CASRPLGHQFSPLHF. Here the CDR3 DNA reads TGTGCCAGCAGGCCCTTAGGACACCAGTTTTCACCCCTCCACTTT. Using reference TRBV28 and TRBJ1-6 for the parts outside the CDR3, the full variable domain is DVKVTQSSRYLVKRTGEKVFLECVQDMDHENMFWYRQDPGLGLRLIYFSYDVKMKEKGDIPEGYSVSREKKERFSLILESASTNQTSMYLCASRPLGHQFSPLHFGNGTRLTVT.

J is TRBJ2-5 and V is TRBV20-1, with D unclear. The CDR3 length is 14 residues. Deletions cut 0 bases from V and 1 base from J, with 9 bases between. Germline V gives CDR1 DFQATT, CDR2 SNEGSKA (reference sequence). Here the CDR3 reads CSARDSGRQETQYF. CDR3 in DNA: TGCAGTGCTAGAGATTCCGGACGCCAAGAGACCCAGTACTTC.

CDR3 in amino acids: CASKAGGTGELFF. CDR3 bases: TGTGCCAGTAAGGCAGGCGGGACCGGGGAGCTGTTTTTT. The chain couples TRBV19 to TRBJ2-2, with D possibly being TRBD2 (5 bases). V lost 7 bases to trimming and J lost 5 bases, with 11 bases between them. Per the germline V gene, CDR1 is LNHDA and CDR2 is SQIVND (reference sequence). This CDR3 is 13 amino acids long.

Only a few counts were recorded for this clonotype. CDR3 in amino acids: CASRGTAKGYTF. The CDR3 DNA follows: TGTGCCAGCAGGGGGACAGCTAAAGGCTACACCTTC. V and J are TRBV28 and TRBJ1-2, with 7 bases fitting TRBD1. Germline values: CDR1 MDHEN, CDR2 SYDVKM. The CDR3 covers 12 residues. The V segment lost 6 bases and the J segment 8 bases; nucleotides outside the gene matches: 6.

This clonotype was counted at least ten times. The chain recombines TRBV5-1 with TRBJ1-1; 7 bases are a match to TRBD1. Germline V CDR1 and CDR2: SGHRS, YFSETQ. V lost 4 bases, J lost 0 bases, and 9 bases stayed unmatched. The CDR3 contains 16 residues. CDR3 region: CASSPGQDYMNTEAFF. CDR3 in DNA: TGCGCCAGCAGCCCCGGACAGGATTACATGAACACTGAAGCTTTCTTT.

The table lists this clonotype with a few counts. The chain links TRBV4-2 to TRBJ2-3; TRBD1 agrees at 8 bases. This CDR3 spans 13 amino acids. In germline, CDR1 is LGHNA, CDR2 YNFKEQ. J was trimmed by 4 bases and V by 8 bases; bases with no gene match: 5. CDR3 sequence reads: CASGTGPPDTQYF. The CDR3 bases are TGTGCCAGCGGGACAGGCCCCCCAGATACGCAGTATTTT.

Many counts were recorded for this clonotype. The gene calls are TRBV4-2 and TRBJ2-7; TRBD1 matches at 7 bases. J gave up 5 bases and V 4 bases, and 8 bases lay outside the gene matches. Germline V gives CDR1 LGHNA, CDR2 YNFKEQ. This CDR3 has 14 residues. CDR3 sequence (DNA): TGTGCCAGCAGCCCACGACAGGGTACCCACGAGCAGTACTTC. Protein: CASSPRQGTHEQYF.